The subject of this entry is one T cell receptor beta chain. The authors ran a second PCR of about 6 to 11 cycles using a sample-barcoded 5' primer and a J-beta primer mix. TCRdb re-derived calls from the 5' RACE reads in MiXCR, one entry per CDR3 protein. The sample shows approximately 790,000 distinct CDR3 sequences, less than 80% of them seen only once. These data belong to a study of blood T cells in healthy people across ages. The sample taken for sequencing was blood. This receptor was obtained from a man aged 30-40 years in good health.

CDR3 coding DNA: TGTGCCAGCAACCTCAACAGGGCTGGGGAGCAGTACTTC. Its translation is CASNLNRAGEQYF. The chain carries TRBV6-5 and TRBJ2-7; the D gene is possibly TRBD1 (6 bases). The germline V gene encodes CDR1 MNHEY and CDR2 SVGAGI. The CDR3 runs to 13 residues. Trimming took off 7 bases at V and 7 bases at J, with 17 bases between the two ends.